This TCR beta chain was profiled in a study of cytomegalovirus exposure and HLA in healthy donors. The PCR used 60 Vbeta and 13 Jbeta primers. Assay used: immunoSEQ multiplex PCR; TCRdb lists only in-frame clones, some missing. The top ten clones hold roughly 2.5% of a sample with about 98,000 clones, 70% of them seen once. Findings and limits, study-wide: In all likelihood, a cluster of highly shared sequence variants was a sequencing artifact. According to the study, 160 or so TCR beta chains were cytomegalovirus-associated.

CDR3 size: 15 residues. CDR1 is SGHNT, CDR2 YENEEA, per germline. Trimming removed 0 bases at V and 4 bases at J, with 10 bases between. On this clone: No antigen is known for it.

Sequencing was performed on PBMCs. The J gene is TRBJ2-1, the V gene TRBV11-3; D is perhaps TRBD1 (5 bases). This TCR came from a man aged 50 or older in good health and CMV-seronegative. The CDR3 sequence is CASSLDPREYNEQFF. CDR3 in DNA: TGTGCCAGCAGCTTAGACCCCAGGGAATACAATGAGCAGTTCTTC.